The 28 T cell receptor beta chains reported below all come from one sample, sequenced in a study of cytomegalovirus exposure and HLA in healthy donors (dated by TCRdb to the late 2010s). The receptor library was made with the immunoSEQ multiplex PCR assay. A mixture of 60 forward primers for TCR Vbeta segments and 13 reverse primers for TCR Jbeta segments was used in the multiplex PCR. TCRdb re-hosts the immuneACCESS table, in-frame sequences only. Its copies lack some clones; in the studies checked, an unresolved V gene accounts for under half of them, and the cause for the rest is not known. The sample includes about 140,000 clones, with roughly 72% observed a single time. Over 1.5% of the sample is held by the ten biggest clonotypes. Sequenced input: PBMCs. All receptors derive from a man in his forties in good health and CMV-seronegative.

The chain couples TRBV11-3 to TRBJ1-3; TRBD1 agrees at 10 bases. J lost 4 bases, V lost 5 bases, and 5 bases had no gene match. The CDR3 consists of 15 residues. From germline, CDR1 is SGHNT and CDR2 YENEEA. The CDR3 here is CASSEGQGKGNTIYF. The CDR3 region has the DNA TGTGCCAGCAGCGAGGGACAGGGGAAGGGAAACACCATATATTTT.

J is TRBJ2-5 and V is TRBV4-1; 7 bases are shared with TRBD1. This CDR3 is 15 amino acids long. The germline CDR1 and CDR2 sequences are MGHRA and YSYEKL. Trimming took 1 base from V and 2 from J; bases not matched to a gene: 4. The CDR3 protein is CASSQGGTAQETQYF. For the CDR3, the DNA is TGCGCCAGCAGCCAAGGAGGGACAGCTCAAGAGACCCAGTACTTC.

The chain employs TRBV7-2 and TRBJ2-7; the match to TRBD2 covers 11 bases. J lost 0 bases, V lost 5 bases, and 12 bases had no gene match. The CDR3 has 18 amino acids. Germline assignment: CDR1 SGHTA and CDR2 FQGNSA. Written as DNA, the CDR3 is TGTGCCAGCAGCCTATCGGCCGGACTAGCGGGCCACTCCTACGAGCAGTACTTC. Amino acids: CASSLSAGLAGHSYEQYF.

The CDR3 region has the DNA TGTGCCAGCAGTTACTCGAGTCGGGGTCCCGGGGAGCTGTTTTTT. As protein: CASSYSSRGPGELFF. The chain couples TRBV6-5 to TRBJ2-2, with D maybe TRBD2 (5 bases). CDR1 and CDR2 from the germline V gene are MNHEY and SVGAGI. The CDR3 runs 15 residues. V lost 0 bases and J lost 6, with 11 bases in between.

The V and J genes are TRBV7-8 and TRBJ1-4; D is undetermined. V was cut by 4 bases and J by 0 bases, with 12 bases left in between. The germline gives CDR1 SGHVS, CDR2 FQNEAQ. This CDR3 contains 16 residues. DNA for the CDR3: TGTGCCAGCAGCTCTGGCAGTTACGCAACTAATGAAAAACTGTTTTTT. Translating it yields CASSSGSYATNEKLFF.

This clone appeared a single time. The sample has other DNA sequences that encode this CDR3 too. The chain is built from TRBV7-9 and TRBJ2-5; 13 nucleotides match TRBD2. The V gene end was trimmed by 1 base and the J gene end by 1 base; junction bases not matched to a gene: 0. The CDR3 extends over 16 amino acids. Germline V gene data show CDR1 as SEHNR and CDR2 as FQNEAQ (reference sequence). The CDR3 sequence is CASSLGLAGGQETQYF. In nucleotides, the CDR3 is TGTGCCAGCAGCTTAGGACTAGCGGGGGGCCAAGAGACCCAGTACTTC.

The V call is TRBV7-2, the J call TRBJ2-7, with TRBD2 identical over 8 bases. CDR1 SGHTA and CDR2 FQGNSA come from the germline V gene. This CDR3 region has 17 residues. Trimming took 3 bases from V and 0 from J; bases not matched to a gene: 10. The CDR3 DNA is TGTGCCAGCAGCTTTTCGAGCGGGAGCCTCAGCTCCTACGAGCAGTACTTC. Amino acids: CASSFSSGSLSSYEQYF.

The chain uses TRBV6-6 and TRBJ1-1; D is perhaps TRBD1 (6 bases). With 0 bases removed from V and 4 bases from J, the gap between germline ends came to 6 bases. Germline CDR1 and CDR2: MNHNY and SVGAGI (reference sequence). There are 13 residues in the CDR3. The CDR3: CASSYSQGTEAFF. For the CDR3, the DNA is TGTGCCAGCAGTTACTCACAGGGCACTGAAGCTTTCTTT.

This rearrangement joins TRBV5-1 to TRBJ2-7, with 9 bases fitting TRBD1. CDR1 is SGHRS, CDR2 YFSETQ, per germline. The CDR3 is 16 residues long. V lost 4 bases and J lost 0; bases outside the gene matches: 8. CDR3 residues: CASSTTGGPSSYEQYF. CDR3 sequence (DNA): TGCGCCAGCAGCACTACAGGGGGCCCGAGCTCCTACGAGCAGTACTTC.

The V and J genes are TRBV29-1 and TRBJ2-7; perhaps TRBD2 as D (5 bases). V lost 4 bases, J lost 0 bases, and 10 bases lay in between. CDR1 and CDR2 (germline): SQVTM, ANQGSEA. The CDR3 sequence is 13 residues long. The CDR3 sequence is CSVVASSSYEQYF. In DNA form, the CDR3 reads TGCAGCGTTGTGGCTAGCAGCTCCTACGAGCAGTACTTC.

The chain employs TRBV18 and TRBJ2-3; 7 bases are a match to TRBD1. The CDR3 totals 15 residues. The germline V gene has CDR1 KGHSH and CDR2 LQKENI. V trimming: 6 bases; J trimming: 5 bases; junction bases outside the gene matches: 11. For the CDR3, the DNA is TGTGCCAGCTCGGACGACAGGGTTCGAAAAGATACGCAGTATTTT. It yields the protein CASSDDRVRKDTQYF.

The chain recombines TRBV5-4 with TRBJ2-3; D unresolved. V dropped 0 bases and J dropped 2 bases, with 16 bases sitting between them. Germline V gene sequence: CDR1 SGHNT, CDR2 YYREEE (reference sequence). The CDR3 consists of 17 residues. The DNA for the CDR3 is TGTGCCAGCAGCTTGGACTACGAAATGCCTGTCACAGATACGCAGTATTTT. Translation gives CASSLDYEMPVTDTQYF.

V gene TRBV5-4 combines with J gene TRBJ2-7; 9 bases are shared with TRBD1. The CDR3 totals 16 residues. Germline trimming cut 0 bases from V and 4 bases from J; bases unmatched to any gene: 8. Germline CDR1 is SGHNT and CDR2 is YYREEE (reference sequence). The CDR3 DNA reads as TGTGCCAGCAGCTTGGAAAGGACAGGGGCGGGTTACGAGCAGTACTTC. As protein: CASSLERTGAGYEQYF.

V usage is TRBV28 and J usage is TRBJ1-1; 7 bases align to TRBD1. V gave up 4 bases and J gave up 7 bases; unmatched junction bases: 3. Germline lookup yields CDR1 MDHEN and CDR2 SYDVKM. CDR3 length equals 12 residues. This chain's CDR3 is CASSSGQFEAFF. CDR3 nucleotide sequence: TGTGCCAGCAGTTCGGGACAGTTTGAAGCTTTCTTT.

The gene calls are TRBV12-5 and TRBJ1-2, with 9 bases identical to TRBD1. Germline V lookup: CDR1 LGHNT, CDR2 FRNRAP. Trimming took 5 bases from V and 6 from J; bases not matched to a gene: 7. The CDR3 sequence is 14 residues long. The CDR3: CASGPGTGRDGYTF. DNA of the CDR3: TGTGCTAGTGGTCCCGGGACAGGGAGAGATGGCTACACCTTC.

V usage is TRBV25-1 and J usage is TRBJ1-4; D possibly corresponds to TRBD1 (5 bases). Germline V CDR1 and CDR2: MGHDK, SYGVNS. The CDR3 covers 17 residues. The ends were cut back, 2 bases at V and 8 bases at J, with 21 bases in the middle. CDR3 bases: TGTGCCAGCAGTGAACCCCCCCGAGTCAGGGTAGGGGAAAAACTGTTTTTT. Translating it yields CASSEPPRVRVGEKLFF.

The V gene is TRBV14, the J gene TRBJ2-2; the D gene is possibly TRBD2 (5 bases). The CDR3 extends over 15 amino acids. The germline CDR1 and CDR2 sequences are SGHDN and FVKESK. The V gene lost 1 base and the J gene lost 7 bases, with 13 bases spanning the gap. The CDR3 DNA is TGTGCCAGCAGCCAAGGACGGGGAATCCTCGGGGAGCTGTTTTTT. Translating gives CASSQGRGILGELFF.

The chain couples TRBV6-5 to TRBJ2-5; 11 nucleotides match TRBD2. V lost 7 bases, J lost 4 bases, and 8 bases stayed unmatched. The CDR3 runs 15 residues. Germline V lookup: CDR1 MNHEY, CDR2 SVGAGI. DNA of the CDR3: TGTGCCAGCACTCCGACTAGCGGGGTGGGAGAGACCCAGTACTTC. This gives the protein CASTPTSGVGETQYF.

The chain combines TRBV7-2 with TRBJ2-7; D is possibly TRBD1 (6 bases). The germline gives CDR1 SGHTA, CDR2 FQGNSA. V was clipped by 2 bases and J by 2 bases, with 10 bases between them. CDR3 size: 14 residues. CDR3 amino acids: CASSLYRVTYEQYF. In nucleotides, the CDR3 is TGTGCCAGCAGCTTATACAGGGTAACCTACGAGCAGTACTTC.

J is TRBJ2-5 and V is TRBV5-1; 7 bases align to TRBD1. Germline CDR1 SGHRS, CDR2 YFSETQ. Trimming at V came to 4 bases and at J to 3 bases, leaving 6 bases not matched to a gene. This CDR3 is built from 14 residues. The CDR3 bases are TGCGCCAGCAGCATGGGACAGCTTAAAGAGACCCAGTACTTC. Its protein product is CASSMGQLKETQYF.

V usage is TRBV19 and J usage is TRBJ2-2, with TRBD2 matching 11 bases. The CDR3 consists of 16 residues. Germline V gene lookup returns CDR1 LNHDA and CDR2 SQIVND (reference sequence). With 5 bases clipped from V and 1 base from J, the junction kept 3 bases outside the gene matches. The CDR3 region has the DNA TGTGCCAGTAGTGTAACTAGCGGGGGGAACACCGGGGAGCTGTTTTTT. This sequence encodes CASSVTSGGNTGELFF.

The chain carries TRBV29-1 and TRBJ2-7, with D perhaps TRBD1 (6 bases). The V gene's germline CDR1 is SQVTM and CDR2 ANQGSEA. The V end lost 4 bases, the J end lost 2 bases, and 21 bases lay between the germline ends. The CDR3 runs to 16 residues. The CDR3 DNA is TGCAGCGTTGCACTCGAGGGACACCAAATCGCCTACGAGCAGTACTTC. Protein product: CSVALEGHQIAYEQYF.

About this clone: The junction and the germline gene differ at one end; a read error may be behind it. The CDR3 loop is CASSYFSGSSCEQYF. In DNA form, the CDR3 reads TGTGCCAGCAGTTACTTTAGCGGGAGCTCCTGCGAGCAGTACTTC. V gene TRBV6-5 combines with J gene TRBJ2-7; 9 nucleotides match TRBD2. Germline V CDR1 and CDR2: MNHEY, SVGAGI. CDR3 length: 15 amino acids.

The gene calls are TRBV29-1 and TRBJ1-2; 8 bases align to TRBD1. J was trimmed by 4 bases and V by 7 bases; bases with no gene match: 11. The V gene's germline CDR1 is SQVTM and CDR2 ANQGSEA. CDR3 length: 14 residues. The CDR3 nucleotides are TGCAGCGGGGCCTTGGACAGGGATGGCTATGGCTACACCTTC. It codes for CSGALDRDGYGYTF.

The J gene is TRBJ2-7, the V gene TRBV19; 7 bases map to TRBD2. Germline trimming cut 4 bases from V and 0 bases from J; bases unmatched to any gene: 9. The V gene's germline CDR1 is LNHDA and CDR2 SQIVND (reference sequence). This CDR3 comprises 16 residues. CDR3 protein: CASSTPSGKSSYEQYF. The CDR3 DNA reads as TGTGCCAGTAGTACCCCCAGCGGGAAGAGCTCCTACGAGCAGTACTTC. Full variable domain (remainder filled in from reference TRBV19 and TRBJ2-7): DGGITQSPKYLFRKEGQNVTLSCEQNLNHDAMYWYRQDPGQGLRLIYYSQIVNDFQKGDIAEGYSVSREKKESFPLTVTSAQKNPTAFYLCASSTPSGKSSYEQYFGPGTRLTVT.

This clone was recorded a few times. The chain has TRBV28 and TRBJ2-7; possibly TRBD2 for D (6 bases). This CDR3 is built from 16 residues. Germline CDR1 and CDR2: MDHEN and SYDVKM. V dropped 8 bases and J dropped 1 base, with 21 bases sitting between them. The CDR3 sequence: CASFSSGEEESYEQYF. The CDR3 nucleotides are TGTGCCAGCTTTTCCTCCGGGGAGGAGGAATCCTACGAGCAGTACTTC.

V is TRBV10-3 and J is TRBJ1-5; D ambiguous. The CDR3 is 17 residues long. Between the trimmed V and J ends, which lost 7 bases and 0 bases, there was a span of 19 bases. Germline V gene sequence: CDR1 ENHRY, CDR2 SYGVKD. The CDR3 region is CAIILFHSKNSNQPQHF. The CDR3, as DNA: TGTGCCATCATCTTATTCCACAGCAAGAATAGCAATCAGCCCCAGCATTTT.

The CDR3 loop reads CASSPLGTGGRETQYF. As DNA, the CDR3 is TGTGCCAGCAGCCCTCTCGGGACAGGGGGCCGTGAGACCCAGTACTTC. This sequence joins TRBV4-2 and TRBJ2-5, with TRBD1 matching over 12 bases. V lost 4 bases, J lost 5 bases, and 8 bases stayed unmatched. The CDR3 sequence is 16 residues long. Germline V CDR1 and CDR2: LGHNA, YNFKEQ.